Each of the 32 T cell receptor beta chains below was sequenced from the same sample in a study of identical twins (dated by TCRdb to about 2016). Receptor libraries were prepared by 5' RACE. This sample was sequenced with an Illumina HiSeq 2000. TCRdb reprocessing: public reads trimmed at Q25 with fastp, clones called with MiXCR, in-frame beta chains kept. Every entry covers one CDR3 protein and lists the most common genes and DNA from its rows. The sample table contains some 500,000 distinct CDR3 sequences; only one count was recorded for around 20% of them. Around 1% of the sample is in the top ten clones. The same sample was also used in a study of T cells expressing NK-cell markers.

Sequencing was carried out using CD4+ T cells sorted from blood. Source of these receptors: a woman between 18 and 29 years old in good health.

The chain combines TRBV3-1 with TRBJ2-1, with TRBD2 identical over 8 bases. The CDR3 loop spans 15 amino acids. Germline CDR1 and CDR2: LGHDT and YNNKEL (reference sequence). Trimming at V came to 4 bases and at J to 4 bases, leaving 6 bases not matched to a gene. Here the CDR3 DNA reads TGTGCCAGCAGCCTACGGACTAGCAGATACAATGAGCAGTTCTTC. Protein product: CASSLRTSRYNEQFF.

This clonotype was seen a few times. The chain combines TRBV15 with TRBJ1-2; no clear D. V was shortened by 3 bases and J by 7 bases, with 12 bases between the two germline ends. The CDR3 contains 13 residues. Germline V gene lookup returns CDR1 LNHNV and CDR2 YYDKDF (reference sequence). CDR3 in amino acids: CATSSDLIVGYTF. In nucleotides, the CDR3 is TGTGCCACCAGCAGTGACCTCATCGTTGGCTACACCTTC.

Only a few counts were recorded for this clonotype. This chain joins TRBV12-3 or TRBV12-4 and TRBJ2-6; no definite D call. V lost 0 bases to trimming and J lost 1 base, with 10 bases between them. There are 17 residues in the CDR3. The CDR3 DNA reads TGTGCCAGCAGTTTAGCGAATGTGGGATCTGGGGCCAACGTCCTGACTTTC. Protein: CASSLANVGSGANVLTF.

This clonotype was counted between two and nine times. The genes are TRBV7-3 and TRBJ2-2; no firm D call. Per the germline V gene, CDR1 is SGHTA and CDR2 is FQGTGA. The CDR3 has 14 amino acids. V lost 6 bases and J lost 6, with 14 bases in between. The CDR3 DNA reads as TGTGCCAGCAGTTCTTCCCGGGTAGCCGGGGAGCTGTTTTTT. Its protein is CASSSSRVAGELFF.

The V gene is TRBV6-1, the J gene TRBJ2-7; D is ambiguous. V shed 2 bases and J shed 4 bases, with 6 bases lying between them. CDR1 MNHNS and CDR2 SASEGT come from the germline V gene. The CDR3 has 12 amino acids. CDR3 nucleotide sequence: TGTGCCAGCAGTGAACGGGCTTACGAGCAGTACTTC. Translated: CASSERAYEQYF.

This clonotype has at least ten counts. The chain joins TRBV20-1 to TRBJ2-1, with 8 bases that match TRBD2. V dropped 6 bases and J dropped 7; count of bases not matched to a gene: 11. Germline CDR1 DFQATT, CDR2 SNEGSKA (reference sequence). The CDR3 length is 14 residues. Here the CDR3 reads CSALAQRGRNEQFF. CDR3 nucleotide sequence: TGCAGTGCCCTAGCCCAGCGGGGGAGGAATGAGCAGTTCTTC.

As to this clonotype: One junction end disagrees with the germline gene, perhaps due to a read error. The chain joins TRBV20-1 to TRBJ2-3, with TRBD2 matching over 15 bases. Germline CDR1 is DFQATT and CDR2 is SNEGSKA (reference sequence). This CDR3 has 14 residues. In DNA form, the CDR3 reads TGCAGTGCCAGGACTAGCGGGGGGGTCGATACGCTGTATTTT. Translation gives CSARTSGGVDTLYF.

CDR3 bases: TGCAGCGGAGGCGGCGACAGCTACGAGCAGTACTTC. It codes for CSGGGDSYEQYF. The V call is TRBV29-1, the J call TRBJ2-7; D possibly corresponds to TRBD1 (5 bases). Germline-derived CDR1 and CDR2 are SQVTM and ANQGSEA. The CDR3 is 12 residues long. V dropped 7 bases and J dropped 3 bases, with 13 bases sitting between them.

The J gene is TRBJ2-7, the V gene TRBV11-2; possibly TRBD2 for D (7 bases). V gave up 5 bases and J gave up 6 bases, with 20 bases separating them. The V gene's germline CDR1 is SGHAT and CDR2 FQNNGV. The CDR3 extends over 15 amino acids. The CDR3 loop reads CASSPLGGPPFEQYF. In DNA form, the CDR3 reads TGTGCCAGCAGCCCCCTGGGGGGGCCCCCCTTCGAGCAGTACTTC.

This clonotype was counted many times. The chain recombines TRBV24-1 with TRBJ1-2, with D hard to call. The CDR3 consists of 12 residues. The germline V gene has CDR1 KGHDR and CDR2 SFDVKD. With 4 bases removed from V and 8 bases from J, the gap between germline ends came to 10 bases. The CDR3 reads CATSDRAEGYTF. The CDR3 DNA is TGTGCCACCAGTGACCGGGCGGAGGGCTACACCTTC.

This clonotype was counted a few times. J is TRBJ2-1 and V is TRBV2, with D hard to call. The germline V gene encodes CDR1 SNHLY and CDR2 FYNNEI. V lost 2 bases and J lost 5, with 19 bases in between. The CDR3 totals 17 residues. This chain's CDR3 is CASSERVFGARDNEQFF. The CDR3 DNA follows: TGTGCCAGCAGTGAAAGGGTGTTTGGCGCGAGAGACAATGAGCAGTTCTTC.

This clonotype showed up just a few times. The chain is built from TRBV6-1 and TRBJ2-1, with 8 bases lining up with TRBD2. The CDR3 extends over 13 amino acids. Germline V gene data show CDR1 as MNHNS and CDR2 as SASEGT. The J segment lost 9 bases and the V segment lost 6 bases, leaving 7 bases of the junction unmatched. CDR3: CASSRYSGIEQFF. The CDR3 DNA is TGTGCCAGCAGCCGGTATAGCGGGATTGAGCAGTTCTTC.

This clonotype has a handful of counts. The chain joins TRBV2 to TRBJ2-1, with D perhaps matching TRBD1 (6 bases). Germline CDR1 SNHLY, CDR2 FYNNEI. The V gene lost 1 base and the J gene lost 2 bases, with 12 bases spanning the gap. The CDR3 has 16 amino acids. CDR3 nucleotide sequence: TGTGCCAGCAGTGAAGGGACAGCATCAACCTACAATGAGCAGTTCTTC. Amino acid sequence: CASSEGTASTYNEQFF.

The rearrangement uses TRBV10-2 and TRBJ2-7; D is perhaps TRBD2 (6 bases). The CDR3 runs to 13 residues. V was shortened by 6 bases and J by 2 bases, with 11 bases between the two germline ends. Germline CDR1 is WSHSY and CDR2 is SAAADI. In DNA, the CDR3 is TGCGCCAGCAGGGGGACTCTAACCTACGAGCAGTACTTC. It specifies CASRGTLTYEQYF.

The rearrangement links TRBV20-1 to TRBJ2-3; D might be TRBD1 or TRBD2, each matching 6 bases. Germline V gene sequence: CDR1 DFQATT, CDR2 SNEGSKA (reference sequence). Trimming cost V 5 bases and J 2 bases, with 17 bases left between them. This CDR3 has 15 amino acids. CDR3 coding DNA: TGCAGTGCTTATCGGGGGCAGGGTGACACAGATACGCAGTATTTT. Translating it yields CSAYRGQGDTDTQYF.

This clonotype was detected only a few times. The rearrangement joins TRBV12-3 or TRBV12-4 to TRBJ1-2, with TRBD1 matching over 7 bases. The CDR3 has 14 residues. The trim removed 5 bases at V and 8 bases at J, leaving 11 bases unmatched. The CDR3 loop reads CASSPYRTGDGYTF. The CDR3 bases are TGTGCCAGCAGTCCATACCGTACAGGGGACGGCTACACCTTC.

This clonotype was seen ten or more times. This rearrangement joins TRBV5-1 to TRBJ1-2; unclear D gene. Trimming took off 3 bases at V and 8 bases at J, with 17 bases between the two ends. CDR3 size: 14 residues. The germline V gene has CDR1 SGHRS and CDR2 YFSETQ. The CDR3 is CASSSTEPSGGYTF. The CDR3 bases are TGCGCCAGCAGCTCGACTGAGCCCAGCGGCGGCTACACCTTC.

The sample holds a few counts of this clonotype. The chain couples TRBV20-1 to TRBJ2-1; D assignment may be TRBD1 or TRBD2 (5 bases each). Germline CDR1 and CDR2: DFQATT and SNEGSKA (reference sequence). Trimming removed 3 bases at V and 1 base at J, with 13 bases between. This CDR3 contains 15 residues. CDR3 sequence (DNA): TGCAGTGCTAGTGGGACCCCTCGTTCCTACAATGAGCAGTTCTTC. Its translation is CSASGTPRSYNEQFF.

This clonotype was detected only a few times. The chain combines TRBV20-1 with TRBJ1-6; D remains ambiguous. V shed 1 base and J shed 5 bases, with 9 bases lying between them. Germline lookup yields CDR1 DFQATT and CDR2 SNEGSKA (reference sequence). CDR3 size: 14 residues. The CDR3 DNA sequence: TGCAGTGCTAGAGCAAGGATAAATAATTCACCCCTCCACTTT. Protein: CSARARINNSPLHF.

The genes are TRBV6-5 and TRBJ2-1, with D maybe TRBD1 (5 bases). Germline V lookup: CDR1 MNHEY, CDR2 SVGAGI. This CDR3 spans 13 amino acids. The ends were cut back, 0 bases at V and 9 bases at J, with 9 bases in the middle. Here the CDR3 DNA reads TGTGCCAGCAGTTACTCTGGGGCTAGTGAGCAGTTCTTC. Its translation: CASSYSGASEQFF.

In this sample, this clonotype turned up a few times. V usage is TRBV20-1 and J usage is TRBJ1-2; 7 nucleotides align to TRBD1. This CDR3 comprises 12 residues. V was pared by 8 bases and J by 3 bases, with 6 bases of the junction left unmatched. CDR1 and CDR2 from the germline V gene are DFQATT and SNEGSKA (reference sequence). The CDR3: CSIRRGDYGYTF. CDR3 coding DNA: TGCAGTATACGCAGGGGGGACTATGGCTACACCTTC.

This clonotype has only a few counts. The genes are TRBV5-1 and TRBJ2-3; 7 nucleotides match TRBD2. V lost 9 bases, J lost 2 bases, and 6 bases stayed unmatched. The CDR3 loop spans 13 amino acids. The germline CDR1 and CDR2 sequences are SGHRS and YFSETQ. CDR3 sequence: CATSGTTTDTQYF. Written as DNA, the CDR3 is TGCGCCACCTCCGGGACTACCACAGATACGCAGTATTTT. Supplemented by reference TRBV5-1 and TRBJ2-3, the full variable domain reads KAGVTQTPRYLIKTRGQQVTLSCSPISGHRSVSWYQQTPGQGLQFLFEYFSETQRNKGNFPGRFSGRQFSNSRSEMNVSTLELGDSALYLCATSGTTTDTQYFGPGTRLTVL.

To note about this clonotype: At one end the junction does not follow the germline gene, possibly because of a read error. This rearrangement joins TRBV7-2 to TRBJ1-1; D unclear. The CDR3 has 12 amino acids. Looked up from germline, CDR1 is SGHTA and CDR2 is FQGNSA. CDR3 coding DNA: TGTGCCAGCAGCCCCCAATGGGCAGAAGGTTTCTTT. This gives the protein CASSPQWAEGFF.

Ten or more counts support this clonotype. The rearrangement joins TRBV12-3 or TRBV12-4 to TRBJ1-2; D gene unclear. Trimming removed 6 bases from V and 2 bases from J, with 10 bases in between. This CDR3 is 13 amino acids long. This CDR3 reads CASSLRGNYGYTF. CDR3 bases: TGTGCCAGCAGCTTGCGCGGGAACTATGGCTACACCTTC.

Many counts were recorded for this clonotype. This chain joins TRBV11-2 and TRBJ1-1; D may be TRBD1 (5 bases). Germline CDR1 is SGHAT and CDR2 is FQNNGV. Trimming stripped 5 bases from V and 1 base from J, with 11 bases between. CDR3 size: 14 residues. DNA for the CDR3: TGTGCCAGCAGCCCTAACAGGAAGAACACTGAAGCTTTCTTT. It yields the protein CASSPNRKNTEAFF.

V usage is TRBV11-2 and J usage is TRBJ2-1, with D unresolved. The CDR3 is 13 residues long. Trimming pared 1 base from V and 7 bases from J, leaving 8 bases between. Germline CDR1 reads SGHAT; CDR2 reads FQNNGV. The CDR3 nucleotides are TGTGCCAGCAGCTTAGCCGCGATGAATGAGCAGTTCTTC. Translated, it gives CASSLAAMNEQFF.

This clonotype was picked up a small number of times. The chain couples TRBV5-1 to TRBJ1-1, with D hard to call. The CDR3 has 15 residues. Germline values: CDR1 SGHRS, CDR2 YFSETQ. V was shortened by 0 bases and J by 1 base, with 10 bases between the two germline ends. The CDR3 reads CASSLAELGNTEAFF. The CDR3 DNA follows: TGCGCCAGCAGCTTGGCCGAGTTGGGGAACACTGAAGCTTTCTTT.

This clonotype was observed many times. The genes are TRBV7-2 and TRBJ2-2; no reliable D call. V was pared by 2 bases and J by 4 bases, with 5 bases between. This CDR3 region has 13 residues. Germline V gene lookup returns CDR1 SGHTA and CDR2 FQGNSA. The chain's CDR3 is CASSLYITGELFF. In nucleotides, the CDR3 is TGTGCCAGCAGCTTATACATCACCGGGGAGCTGTTTTTT.

The chain uses TRBV5-1 and TRBJ2-6; D unclear. CDR3 length equals 15 residues. CDR1 is SGHRS, CDR2 YFSETQ, per germline. Trimming took 4 bases from V and 0 from J, leaving 8 bases between them. The CDR3 DNA follows: TGCGCCAGCAGCACTCATAACTCTGGGGCCAACGTCCTGACTTTC. The encoded protein is CASSTHNSGANVLTF.

The chain couples TRBV5-1 to TRBJ1-2, with 9 bases aligning to TRBD1. The CDR3 is 18 amino acids. Germline values: CDR1 SGHRS, CDR2 YFSETQ. Trimming took 7 bases from V and 5 from J; bases not matched to a gene: 21. The CDR3 spells CASGPNSRHRDRDYGYTF. CDR3 nucleotide sequence: TGCGCCAGCGGACCGAACAGCCGACACCGGGACAGGGATTATGGCTACACCTTC. Looking up the rest from reference TRBV5-1 and TRBJ1-2 gives the full variable domain: KAGVTQTPRYLIKTRGQQVTLSCSPISGHRSVSWYQQTPGQGLQFLFEYFSETQRNKGNFPGRFSGRQFSNSRSEMNVSTLELGDSALYLCASGPNSRHRDRDYGYTFGSGTRLTVV.

This clonotype was found once. The DNA is omitted, as the CDR3 cannot be located on it reliably, and the CDR3 follows TCRdb's listing. V gene TRBV15 combines with J gene TRBJ2-2; TRBD1, the D gene given by the table, was not confirmed from the DNA. Germline assignment: CDR1 LNHNV and CDR2 YYDKDF (reference sequence). Inclusive of both ends, the CDR3 amounts to 15 amino acids. This CDR3 is CATSNPRGEPGSCFF.

The rearrangement joins TRBV15 to TRBJ2-7; 7 positions match TRBD2. CDR1 is LNHNV and CDR2 is YYDKDF in the germline V gene (reference sequence). Trimming removed 5 bases from V and 3 bases from J; junction bases left unmatched: 10. The CDR3 length is 15 residues. The CDR3 nucleotides read TGTGCCACCAGCGACCGGGAGGTTTTAGGCTACGAGCAGTACTTC. Protein: CATSDREVLGYEQYF.